The 9 T cell receptor beta chains in this list originate from one sample, sequenced in a study of shared clonotypes between healthy human individuals. This table comes from immunoSEQ multiplex PCR, and its TCRdb copy is limited to in-frame clones, with some not included. The sample lists a few million clones, approximately 96% seen once, with around 0.13% in the top ten. Sequencing was performed on naive CD4+ T cells sorted from blood. Subset: CD45RA+ positively selected. The receptors derive from a man between 18 and 29 years old in good health.

This rearrangement joins TRBV5-6 to TRBJ1-2, with TRBD1 identical over 8 bases. The CDR3 has 18 residues. J was trimmed by 5 bases and V by 4 bases; bases with no gene match: 19. The germline CDR1 and CDR2 sequences are SGHDT and YYEEEE. CDR3 protein: CASSLTGPRDRYLYGYTF. The CDR3 nucleotides read TGTGCCAGCAGCCTAACGGGCCCCCGGGACAGGTATCTATATGGCTACACCTTC.

Concerning this clone itself: Distinct nucleotide sequences in the sample also encode this CDR3. The V call is TRBV28, the J call TRBJ1-2, with D unresolved. The V end lost 5 bases, the J end lost 1 base, and 2 bases lay between the germline ends. CDR1 is MDHEN, CDR2 SYDVKM, per germline. The CDR3 has 11 residues. The CDR3 DNA is TGTGCCAGCAGTAATAACTATGGCTACACCTTC. It translates to CASSNNYGYTF.

The chain carries TRBV10-3 and TRBJ2-4; 8 bases agree with TRBD2. V dropped 2 bases and J dropped 2; count of bases not matched to a gene: 2. The CDR3 spans 15 residues. The V gene's germline CDR1 is ENHRY and CDR2 SYGVKD. CDR3 sequence: CAISEREGSKNIQYF. The CDR3 nucleotides read TGTGCCATCAGTGAGCGGGAGGGTTCCAAAAACATTCAGTACTTC.

The gene calls are TRBV2 and TRBJ2-5; the D gene is possibly TRBD2 (6 bases). Germline loops: CDR1 SNHLY, CDR2 FYNNEI. CDR3 size: 15 residues. V gave up 4 bases and J gave up 2 bases, with 14 bases separating them. The CDR3 DNA sequence: TGTGCCAGCAGTGTCGAAGGGACTGATCAAGAGACCCAGTACTTC. As protein: CASSVEGTDQETQYF.

The chain has TRBV10-1 and TRBJ1-5; D possibly corresponds to TRBD1 (5 bases). CDR3 length equals 14 residues. Deletions cut 9 bases from V and 4 bases from J, with 16 bases between. Germline V CDR1 and CDR2: WNHNN, SYGVQD (reference sequence). The DNA for the CDR3 is TGCGCCAGTGCGTCAGGGTACGGAAATCAGCCCCAGCATTTT. As protein: CASASGYGNQPQHF.

The rearrangement links TRBV30 to TRBJ1-2; D is undetermined. Germline-derived CDR1 and CDR2 are GTSNPN and SVGIG (reference sequence). V gave up 1 base and J gave up 2 bases, with 11 bases separating them. The CDR3 sequence is 14 residues long. CDR3 nucleotides: TGTGCCTGGAGTGAGGGTGGCGGCAACTATGGCTACACCTTC. Translated, it gives CAWSEGGGNYGYTF.

The chain uses TRBV11-2 and TRBJ2-3; TRBD2 aligns across 7 bases. The V and J ends lost 5 bases and 1 base, in that order; junction bases with no gene match: 9. The CDR3 is 16 residues long. Germline loops: CDR1 SGHAT, CDR2 FQNNGV. In DNA, the CDR3 is TGTGCCAGCAGCCCGACTAGCAAGTCGGGCACAGATACGCAGTATTTT. This encodes CASSPTSKSGTDTQYF.

The chain links TRBV27 to TRBJ2-1, with TRBD2 matching 9 bases. Germline loops: CDR1 MNHEY, CDR2 SMNVEV (reference sequence). The CDR3 runs 17 residues. Trimming at V came to 8 bases and at J to 5 bases, leaving 16 bases not matched to a gene. This CDR3 is CASSWWGRGLADNEQFF. The CDR3 coding sequence is TGTGCCAGCTCCTGGTGGGGTAGGGGACTAGCAGACAATGAGCAGTTCTTC.

The V and J genes are TRBV6-1 and TRBJ2-7; D is undetermined. This CDR3 is 14 amino acids long. Germline CDR1 reads MNHNS; CDR2 reads SASEGT. V lost 4 bases to trimming and J lost 2 bases, with 12 bases between them. The CDR3 DNA reads TGTGCCAGCAGTGCGGTCAGGCTCCCCTACGAGCAGTACTTC. This gives the protein CASSAVRLPYEQYF.